This T cell receptor beta chain originates from a study of T-cell reconstitution after alpha-beta-depleted transplantation in children. Germline CDR1 is SGHDT and CDR2 is YYEEEE. This CDR3 region has 13 residues. Between the trimmed V and J ends, which lost 2 bases and 7 bases, there was a span of 12 bases. Construction of the TCRbeta library involved unique molecular identifiers. MiXCR was run by TCRdb on the PCR reads, yielding one entry per CDR3 protein. The table lists fewer than 550,000 distinct CDR3 sequences, roughly a tenth of them singletons. The sequencing used PBMCs from the stem cell graft donor, collected from the stem cell graft. The V and J genes are TRBV5-6 and TRBJ2-5, with D possibly being TRBD1 (7 bases). The TCR comes from a human donor who donated a stem cell graft to a child with acute myeloid leukemia. In DNA form, the CDR3 reads TGTGCCAGCAGCTTTGTCAGGGGGGCGACCCAGTACTTC. This sequence encodes CASSFVRGATQYF.